Below are 28 T cell receptor beta chains sequenced from a single sample in a study of cytomegalovirus exposure and HLA in healthy donors (dated by TCRdb to 2016 to 2017). The library was produced with the immunoSEQ multiplex PCR assay. This is the immuneACCESS table as TCRdb keeps it, with only in-frame sequences that have V and J called. A part of the clones is gone; compared with another copy, unresolved V genes explain less than half, and the rest is unexplained. The sample table contains roughly 330,000 clones; only one count was recorded for 75% to 90% of them. 1.2% of the sample rests with the top ten. The sequencing input was PBMCs. These receptors originate from a woman in her 30s in good health and CMV-seropositive.

The J gene is TRBJ1-4, the V gene TRBV30; D unresolved. V lost 0 bases to trimming and J lost 3 bases, with 14 bases between them. The germline CDR1 and CDR2 sequences are GTSNPN and SVGIG (reference sequence). The CDR3 runs to 16 residues. The CDR3 coding sequence is TGTGCCTGGAGTGTACTGGTTCAGCGCTCTAATGAAAAACTGTTTTTT. Translating gives CAWSVLVQRSNEKLFF.

V gene TRBV30 combines with J gene TRBJ1-5; a weak D match, TRBD1 (5 bases). The germline V gene encodes CDR1 GTSNPN and CDR2 SVGIG (reference sequence). This CDR3 has 13 residues. With 5 bases removed from V and 7 bases from J, the gap between germline ends came to 15 bases. The DNA of the CDR3 is TGTGCCTGGGGGCAGGGTTCGGAACAGCCCCAGCATTTT. Protein sequence: CAWGQGSEQPQHF.

The gene calls are TRBV7-6 and TRBJ1-1; tentative D call: TRBD1 (5 bases). CDR1 is SGHVS, CDR2 FNYEAQ, per germline. The germline V and J ends were trimmed by 0 bases and 0 bases, with 8 bases remaining between them. The CDR3 has 15 amino acids. CDR3 DNA sequence: TGTGCCAGCAGCTTAGCCTGGGGGGTGAACACTGAAGCTTTCTTT. Protein sequence: CASSLAWGVNTEAFF.

This chain links TRBV6-1 with TRBJ1-4; D unresolved. The CDR3 consists of 15 residues. The V and J ends lost 5 bases and 0 bases respectively, with 10 bases between them. Germline V gene lookup returns CDR1 MNHNS and CDR2 SASEGT. The CDR3 protein is CASSWPAATNEKLFF. CDR3 nucleotide sequence: TGTGCCAGCAGTTGGCCAGCAGCAACTAATGAAAAACTGTTTTTT.

This sequence joins TRBV6-5 and TRBJ2-5; TRBD2 might be the D (5 bases). V shed 2 bases and J shed 9 bases, with 13 bases lying between them. The length of the CDR3 is 13 residues. Germline CDR1 and CDR2: MNHEY and SVGAGI. CDR3 nucleotide sequence: TGTGCCAGCAGTTACCCGGACGGGGTACCCCAGTACTTC. Translation gives CASSYPDGVPQYF.

CDR3 bases: TGTGCCAGCAGACCCCTCCAGACAGGCTACTATGGCTACACCTTC. Translated, it gives CASRPLQTGYYGYTF. The rearrangement joins TRBV27 to TRBJ1-2; tentatively, D is TRBD1 (6 bases). Trimming cost V 6 bases and J 3 bases, with 17 bases left between them. The CDR3 is 15 amino acids. Germline V CDR1 and CDR2: MNHEY, SMNVEV (reference sequence).

The chain recombines TRBV30 with TRBJ1-1, with TRBD1 identical over 7 bases. CDR3 length equals 14 residues. The germline V gene has CDR1 GTSNPN and CDR2 SVGIG (reference sequence). The ends lost 0 bases at V and 6 bases at J; junction bases unmatched: 7. The CDR3 nucleotides are TGTGCCTGGAGTGTGGGACAGTGGCTCTCTGAAGCTTTCTTT. Amino acids: CAWSVGQWLSEAFF.

This clone appeared a few times. The chain has TRBV4-2 and TRBJ2-1; 11 nucleotides align to TRBD2. The CDR3 contains 13 residues. J was trimmed by 14 bases and V by 1 base; bases with no gene match: 4. The V gene's germline CDR1 is LGHNA and CDR2 YNFKEQ. In DNA, the CDR3 is TGTGCCAGCAGCCAAGGTCTAGCGGGAGGCAAGTTCTTC. Protein sequence: CASSQGLAGGKFF.

J is TRBJ1-5 and V is TRBV7-6; D remains ambiguous. The CDR3 loop spans 14 amino acids. Trimming shortened V by 3 bases and J by 8 bases, and 14 bases separated the two germline ends. Germline values: CDR1 SGHVS, CDR2 FNYEAQ. CDR3 sequence: CASSLADAIKPQHF. DNA for the CDR3: TGTGCCAGCAGCTTGGCCGACGCAATCAAGCCCCAGCATTTT.

The chain is built from TRBV27 and TRBJ2-1, with 7 bases lining up with TRBD2. Germline-derived CDR1 and CDR2 are MNHEY and SMNVEV (reference sequence). This CDR3 is built from 16 residues. The J segment lost 0 bases and the V segment lost 5 bases, leaving 7 bases of the junction unmatched. CDR3 nucleotides: TGTGCCAGCAGTGACCCACTAGCGAGCTCCTACAATGAGCAGTTCTTC. Its translation is CASSDPLASSYNEQFF.

The rearrangement joins TRBV29-1 to TRBJ2-7; 9 bases match TRBD2. CDR1 SQVTM and CDR2 ANQGSEA come from the germline V gene. V lost 4 bases and J lost 3; bases outside the gene matches: 1. CDR3 size: 12 residues. The CDR3 coding sequence is TGCAGCGTTGTACTAGCGGGCTACGAGCAGTACTTC. It codes for CSVVLAGYEQYF.

The rearrangement links TRBV11-2 to TRBJ2-7; a possible D gene is TRBD1 (5 bases). Germline assignment: CDR1 SGHAT and CDR2 FQNNGV. Trimming removed 0 bases from V and 3 bases from J, with 12 bases in between. The length of the CDR3 is 15 residues. Here the CDR3 DNA reads TGTGCCAGCAGCTTAGATCCCCAGGGTGGCTACGAGCAGTACTTC. The encoded protein is CASSLDPQGGYEQYF.

This sequence joins TRBV2 and TRBJ2-3, with 9 bases identical to TRBD1. The CDR3 consists of 15 residues. J gave up 3 bases and V 6 bases, and 7 bases lay outside the gene matches. The germline CDR1 and CDR2 sequences are SNHLY and FYNNEI. CDR3 amino acids: CASRSNRGRTDTQYF. CDR3 bases: TGTGCCAGCAGATCGAACAGGGGGCGGACAGATACGCAGTATTTT. Full variable domain (rest looked up from reference TRBV2 and TRBJ2-3): EPEVTQTPSHQVTQMGQEVILRCVPISNHLYFYWYRQILGQKVEFLVSFYNNEISEKSEIFDDQFSVERPDGSNFTLKIRSTKLEDSAMYFCASRSNRGRTDTQYFGPGTRLTVL.

The chain employs TRBV30 and TRBJ2-7, with D perhaps TRBD2 (5 bases). The CDR3 spans 14 residues. V shed 2 bases and J shed 3 bases, with 14 bases lying between them. Germline V gene sequence: CDR1 GTSNPN, CDR2 SVGIG (reference sequence). CDR3 nucleotide sequence: TGTGCCTGGAGTACGGACTCAAGAATCTACGAGCAGTACTTC. Its translation is CAWSTDSRIYEQYF.

The genes are TRBV4-1 and TRBJ2-7; TRBD2 is a possible D gene (5 bases). Germline V gene lookup returns CDR1 MGHRA and CDR2 YSYEKL. This CDR3 comprises 14 residues. V lost 1 base to trimming and J lost 3 bases, with 10 bases between them. CDR3 protein: CASSQASEGYEQYF. The CDR3 nucleotides are TGCGCCAGCAGCCAAGCCTCCGAGGGCTACGAGCAGTACTTC.

This chain uses TRBV25-1 with TRBJ2-3; 11 bases map to TRBD2. Unmatched junction bases numbered 10, after V lost 1 base and J lost 4 bases. Germline lookup yields CDR1 MGHDK and CDR2 SYGVNS. This CDR3 spans 18 amino acids. In DNA, the CDR3 is TGTGCCAGCAGTGAATTGAGGGGACTAGCGGTCTTCTCAGATACGCAGTATTTT. This sequence encodes CASSELRGLAVFSDTQYF.

This clone was seen only once. The chain links TRBV30 to TRBJ1-3, with unresolved D. The CDR3 spans 12 residues. V gave up 3 bases and J gave up 3 bases, with 6 bases separating them. Germline V gene lookup returns CDR1 GTSNPN and CDR2 SVGIG (reference sequence). The CDR3 sequence: CAWREVGNTIYF. CDR3 nucleotide sequence: TGTGCCTGGAGGGAAGTTGGAAACACCATATATTTT.

The sample holds one count of this clone. The gene calls are TRBV5-1 and TRBJ1-1; possibly TRBD1 for D (6 bases). Per the germline V gene, CDR1 is SGHRS and CDR2 is YFSETQ. This CDR3 contains 13 residues. With 7 bases removed from V and 0 bases from J, the gap between germline ends came to 10 bases. CDR3 bases: TGCGCCAGCGCCGGGACACTGAACACTGAAGCTTTCTTT. It specifies CASAGTLNTEAFF.

This clone was observed once. This sequence joins TRBV6-1 and TRBJ1-2; 7 nucleotides agree with TRBD1. Trimming cost V 6 bases and J 2 bases; bases outside gene matches: 6. Germline CDR1 MNHNS, CDR2 SASEGT. The CDR3 extends over 14 amino acids. CDR3 loop: CASRGPTGNYGYTF. CDR3 coding DNA: TGTGCCAGCAGAGGACCGACAGGGAACTATGGCTACACCTTC.

In this sample, this clone turned up many times. Other nucleotide sequences from this sample produce the same CDR3. The chain has TRBV5-5 and TRBJ1-5; D remains unclear. Germline CDR1 SGHKS, CDR2 YYEKEE (reference sequence). The CDR3 runs 12 residues. The germline V and J ends were trimmed by 5 bases and 4 bases, with 7 bases remaining between them. CDR3 protein: CASSLGNQPQHF. CDR3 nucleotides: TGTGCCAGCAGTCTGGGTAATCAGCCCCAGCATTTT.

The chain uses TRBV28 and TRBJ1-4; 10 positions match TRBD1. V was clipped by 6 bases and J by 3 bases; unmatched bases: 7. In germline, CDR1 is MDHEN, CDR2 SYDVKM. The CDR3 consists of 16 residues. This CDR3 is CASSPTTGGSNEKLFF. The CDR3 DNA reads TGTGCCAGCAGCCCCACGACAGGGGGCTCTAATGAAAAACTGTTTTTT.

Points on this clone: Additional DNA sequences in this sample encode the identical CDR3. V is TRBV30 and J is TRBJ2-7; weak D call: TRBD2 (5 bases). CDR3 length: 12 residues. Germline-derived CDR1 and CDR2 are GTSNPN and SVGIG (reference sequence). Between the trimmed V and J ends, which lost 1 base and 4 bases, there was a span of 8 bases. The CDR3 nucleotides are TGTGCCTGGAGTGGAGGGCCTTACGAGCAGTACTTC. Its protein is CAWSGGPYEQYF.

This chain joins TRBV27 and TRBJ1-2; 7 bases fit TRBD1. Germline assignment: CDR1 MNHEY and CDR2 SMNVEV (reference sequence). Losses at the gene ends were 4 bases for V and 1 base for J; bases not matched to a gene: 9. This CDR3 spans 16 amino acids. The CDR3 region is CASSSNHRGYNYGYTF. The CDR3 DNA reads TGTGCCAGCAGTTCCAACCACAGGGGTTATAACTATGGCTACACCTTC.

The CDR3 DNA follows: TGTGCCACCAGCAGAGATCGAGATTTTGTGGGGGGCTACACCTTC. Residues: CATSRDRDFVGGYTF. This chain uses TRBV15 with TRBJ1-2; no clear D. The germline gives CDR1 LNHNV, CDR2 YYDKDF (reference sequence). The CDR3 runs to 15 residues. Trimming left V 0 bases short and J 8 bases short, with 16 bases between.

This clone showed up just once. The V call is TRBV2, the J call TRBJ1-2; D is unclear. V was trimmed by 4 bases and J by 5 bases, leaving 14 bases between them. The CDR3 spans 14 residues. Germline CDR1 SNHLY, CDR2 FYNNEI. In DNA, the CDR3 is TGTGCCAGCAGTGGCCACCTTCTGGAGTATGGCTACACCTTC. Translation: CASSGHLLEYGYTF.

This chain uses TRBV7-2 with TRBJ2-5; 7 bases match TRBD1. V gave up 0 bases and J gave up 2 bases; unmatched junction bases: 3. This CDR3 region has 15 residues. Per the germline V gene, CDR1 is SGHTA and CDR2 is FQGNSA. This chain's CDR3 is CASSLAGQAQETQYF. DNA of the CDR3: TGTGCCAGCAGCTTAGCTGGACAGGCTCAAGAGACCCAGTACTTC.

The V call is TRBV5-6, the J call TRBJ2-7; 8 bases agree with TRBD1. Trimming at V came to 1 base and at J to 5 bases, leaving 8 bases not matched to a gene. The CDR3 has 15 residues. Germline V lookup: CDR1 SGHDT, CDR2 YYEEEE. The CDR3 DNA is TGTGCCAGCAGCTTGAAAGGACAGGGCCAGAACGAGCAGTACTTC. Its protein is CASSLKGQGQNEQYF.

The chain has TRBV30 and TRBJ2-3; 7 bases agree with TRBD1. This CDR3 has 16 residues. Germline-derived CDR1 and CDR2 are GTSNPN and SVGIG (reference sequence). V lost 4 bases to trimming and J lost 6 bases; unmatched junction nucleotides: 16. CDR3 region: CAWIDLRPGGLDTQYF. The CDR3 DNA is TGTGCCTGGATCGATCTTCGGCCAGGGGGTTTGGATACGCAGTATTTT.